Listed below are T cell receptor beta chains from one sample, sequenced in a study of response to subunit inactivated influenza vaccine. Using its own MiXCR run on the RT-PCR reads, TCRdb lists one record per CDR3 protein. The data contain about 480,000 distinct CDR3 sequences, roughly 25% of them singletons. Specimen: CD4+ T cells sorted from PBMCs, collected more than 4 days after vaccination. These receptors all come from a man between 50 and 59 years old who received an inactivated influenza vaccine. The CDR3 runs from the conserved cysteine through the conserved F or W. A D gene is named only where the DNA matches it firmly. Only part of the rows carry a size: once, few, many, or a class if the clone is expanded.

v_gene	d_gene	j_gene	abundance	CDR3nt	CDR3aa
TRBV11-3	TRBD2	TRBJ2-1	once	TGTGCCAGCAGCTCCCGTGGGGGGGTGTTGAGCAATGAGCAGTTCTTC	CASSSRGGVLSNEQFF
TRBV9	TRBD1	TRBJ1-1	.	TGTGCCAGCACGTCGGGACAGAGGAACACTGAAGCTTTCTTT	CASTSGQRNTEAFF
TRBV6-1	TRBD2	TRBJ2-3	few	TGTGCCAGCAATATCCCCGGGGAGGGGACTAGCGGGTATTTT	CASNIPGEGTSGYF
TRBV4-2	.	TRBJ2-7	many	TGTGCCAGCAGCCAAAACCTGGACAGATCTTTCTCCTACGAGCAGTACTTC	CASSQNLDRSFSYEQYF
TRBV11-2	TRBD1	TRBJ2-1	few	TGTGCCAGCAGCTTAGACCTTATGGACAGGGCCTACAATGAGCAGTTCTTC	CASSLDLMDRAYNEQFF
TRBV10-3	TRBD1	TRBJ2-5	few	TGTGCCATCAGTGAGGGACAGGGAGAGACCCAGTACTTC	CAISEGQGETQYF
TRBV6-2/TRBV6-3	.	TRBJ2-1	.	TGTGCCAGCAGTTACTCGGGCCCATATGAGCAGTTCTTC	CASSYSGPYEQFF
TRBV27	.	TRBJ2-7	.	TGTGCCAGCAGTTCTGCGCGGTTTTCCTACGAGCAGTACTTC	CASSSARFSYEQYF
TRBV12-3/TRBV12-4	.	TRBJ1-2	once	TGTGCCAGCAGTTTGAACGAGTTCTATGGCTACACCTTC	CASSLNEFYGYTF
TRBV6-2/TRBV6-3	.	TRBJ2-7	.	TGTGCCAGCAGTTCTGGGAGGGGGCCCTACGAGCAGTACTTC	CASSSGRGPYEQYF
TRBV20-1	.	TRBJ2-1	many	TGCAGTGCTAGAATGCCGGGACTTGACAATGAGCAGTTCTTC	CSARMPGLDNEQFF
TRBV30	TRBD2	TRBJ2-1	.	TGTGCCTGGACGAGCGGGGGGTCTTACAATGAGCAGTTCTTC	CAWTSGGSYNEQFF
TRBV20-1	TRBD2	TRBJ2-3	once	TGCAGTGCTAGGAGGTCTAGCGGTTATGGGGCAGATACGCAGTATTTT	CSARRSSGYGADTQYF
TRBV5-1	TRBD1	TRBJ2-7	.	TGCGCCAGCAGCACATCGACAGGGGAAAACTACGAGCAGTACTTC	CASSTSTGENYEQYF
TRBV6-5	.	TRBJ2-7	few	TGTGCCAGCAGTTACTCGAGAGACAGGCGGCGGAACGAGCAGTACTTC	CASSYSRDRRRNEQYF
TRBV10-2	.	TRBJ2-7	few	TGCGCCAGCAGTATTGCGGGGGCGGGCGCGGAGCAGTACTTC	CASSIAGAGAEQYF
TRBV2	.	TRBJ2-5	few	TGTGCCAGCAGTGTCGGGGGACCACAAGAGACCCAGTACTTC	CASSVGGPQETQYF
TRBV20-1	TRBD1	TRBJ1-4	.	TGCAGTGCTAGGAACACAGGGGGTTCTAATGAAAAACTGTTTTTT	CSARNTGGSNEKLFF
TRBV7-2	.	TRBJ2-1	.	TGTGCCAGCAGCCAGAATGGACGCCCTGTGAAGTTCTTC	CASSQNGRPVKFF
TRBV4-2	.	TRBJ1-6	few	TGTGCCAGCAGCCAGGAGAGCTCCTATAATTCACCCCTCCACTTT	CASSQESSYNSPLHF
TRBV20-1	.	TRBJ2-7	.	TGCAGTGCCATGAGTCCTACGCTAGTTGAGCAGTACTTC	CSAMSPTLVEQYF
TRBV6-2/TRBV6-3	TRBD1	TRBJ2-1	.	TGTGCCAGCAGTTACTCAGGGGGCAGGGGGCTGGTAGGTTTCAGCAATGAGCAGTTCTTC	CASSYSGGRGLVGFSNEQFF
TRBV29-1	TRBD1	TRBJ2-7	.	TGCAGCGTTGCTGTAAAAACAGGGGGAGAGCAGTACTTC	CSVAVKTGGEQYF
TRBV4-2	.	TRBJ2-1	.	TGTGCCAGCAGCCAAGAAGGCAGGGAAAACAATGAGCAGTTCTTC	CASSQEGRENNEQFF
TRBV28	.	TRBJ2-2	few	TGTGCCAGCAGTCAGTCTAGCCTTGGGGAGCTGTTTTTT	CASSQSSLGELFF
TRBV10-3	.	TRBJ2-7	.	TGTGCCATCAGTGAGTCGGGCAGCTTCAGGTACGAGCAGTACTTC	CAISESGSFRYEQYF
TRBV29-1	.	TRBJ2-3	few	TGCAGCGCCGACGGAGGGTCCGGAGATACGCAGTATTTT	CSADGGSGDTQYF
TRBV12-3/TRBV12-4	TRBD1	TRBJ2-5	.	TGTGCCAGCAGCCAGACAGGGGGGCCCTCGGAGACCCAGTACTTC	CASSQTGGPSETQYF
TRBV7-9	.	TRBJ1-3	few	TGTGCCAGCAGCATTAACACCATATATTTT	CASSINTIYF
TRBV7-2	.	TRBJ1-4	few	TGTGCCAGCAGCTTAGGCCCAGGGATAAATGAAAAACTGTTTTTT	CASSLGPGINEKLFF
TRBV10-3	.	TRBJ2-2	few	TGTGCCATCAGTGAGCCAGGTTCAAACACCGGGGAGCTGTTTTTT	CAISEPGSNTGELFF
TRBV6-5	TRBD1	TRBJ1-2	.	TGTGCCAGCACCAAGACAGGGAATGGCTACACCTTC	CASTKTGNGYTF
TRBV6-5	.	TRBJ2-3	.	TGTGCCAGCAGTTACTCCCACCAAGCACCAGATACACAGTATTTT	CASSYSHQAPDTQYF
TRBV15	.	TRBJ2-1	.	TGTGCCACCAGCAGATTCCCAGGGGGGGGTGAGCAGTTCTTC	CATSRFPGGGEQFF
TRBV29-1	TRBD2	TRBJ2-1	many	TGCAGCGTTGACGCTAGCGGGAATGAGCAGTTCTTC	CSVDASGNEQFF
TRBV7-2	.	TRBJ1-2	.	TGTGCCAGCAGCCAAGGGGGGTACGGCTATGGCTACACCTTC	CASSQGGYGYGYTF
TRBV12-3/TRBV12-4	TRBD2	TRBJ2-1	.	TGTGCCAGCAGTTTGTCCGGGGGGGGCTACAATGAGCAGTTCTTC	CASSLSGGGYNEQFF
TRBV29-1	.	TRBJ1-2	few	TGCAGCGTTGGCAGGTCCGGGGGGAACTATGGCTACACCTTC	CSVGRSGGNYGYTF
TRBV4-3	.	TRBJ1-2	few	TGCGCCAGCAGCCAAGATCTATTGGAGGGCTACACCTTC	CASSQDLLEGYTF
TRBV20-1	.	TRBJ2-1	.	TGCAGTGCTAGAGGGGAGAGGGTCATCCCCTACAATGAGCAGTTCTTC	CSARGERVIPYNEQFF
TRBV7-8	.	TRBJ1-1	.	TGTGCCAGCAGCTTAGACGAGAACACTGAAGCTTTCTTT	CASSLDENTEAFF
TRBV5-1	.	TRBJ2-2	.	TGCGCCAGCAGCTTGGCCGGTCAAAGCACCGGGGAGCTGTTTTTT	CASSLAGQSTGELFF
TRBV6-1	.	TRBJ1-1	.	TGTGCCGCACCCCGCGGGGCAACCCAGATCATGAACACTGAAGCTTTCTTT	CAAPRGATQIMNTEAFF
TRBV7-2	.	TRBJ2-5	few	TGTGCCAGCAGCTTGTACCAAGAACAAGAGACCCAGTACTTC	CASSLYQEQETQYF
TRBV20-1	TRBD1	TRBJ2-3	few	TGCAGTGCTGAAGACAGGGGTGGGTCTAGCACAGATACGCAGTATTTT	CSAEDRGGSSTDTQYF
TRBV5-1	TRBD1	TRBJ1-1	.	TGCGCCAGCAGCACCGGACAGGGGATGAACACTGAAGCTTTCTTT	CASSTGQGMNTEAFF
TRBV7-8	.	TRBJ2-2	few	TGTGCCAGCATCCTAGGGGAAGGGAACACCGGGGAGCTGTTTTTT	CASILGEGNTGELFF
TRBV12-3/TRBV12-4	TRBD2	TRBJ2-2	.	TGTGCCAGCAGTATCGTCCGGGGGGTGACCGGGGAGCTGTTTTTT	CASSIVRGVTGELFF
TRBV2	.	TRBJ2-4	few	TGTGCCAGCAGTGTTGGGCAGAAAAACATTCAGTACTTC	CASSVGQKNIQYF
TRBV6-1	.	TRBJ2-5	few	TGTGCCAGCAGAAAGGGTTTCCAAGAGACCCAGTACTTC	CASRKGFQETQYF
TRBV4-1	.	TRBJ2-7	few	TGCGCCAGCAGCCAAGAGCTTTACTACGAGCAGTACTTC	CASSQELYYEQYF
TRBV29-1	TRBD2	TRBJ2-7	.	TGCAGCGCCACTAGCGGGAGCAGGGAGCAGTACTTC	CSATSGSREQYF